This T cell receptor beta chain was captured in a study of tumor-infiltrating lymphocytes in localized non-small cell lung cancer. This clone was detected only a few times. Antigen specificity is unknown. Study-wide results and caveats: Not all patients were TCR sequenced, owing to tissue quantity. Compared with uninvolved lung, tumors showed higher T cell infiltration by TCRbeta sequencing.

This CDR3 comprises 15 residues. V was shortened by 0 bases and J by 0 bases, with 11 bases between the two germline ends. CDR1 SQVTM and CDR2 ANQGSEA come from the germline V gene. TCRdb's table, derived via immunoSEQ multiplex PCR, lists solely in-frame clones and lacks some. The data contain about 15,000 clones, 70% to 90% of them singletons. The rearrangement uses TRBV29-1 and TRBJ1-2; perhaps TRBD1 as D (5 bases). The receptor comes from a human donor with non-small cell lung cancer. Source material: uninvolved lung tissue not adjacent to the tumor. CDR3 sequence (DNA): TGCAGCGTTGAAGATTCGACAGACGCTAACTATGGCTACACCTTC. Amino acid sequence: CSVEDSTDANYGYTF.